This T cell receptor (beta chain) appears in the sequencing data of a study of T cells after yellow fever vaccination. Overall study: The authors prepared low-cell-number fractions using SMART-Seq v4 Ultra Low Input.

The CDR3 totals 14 residues. V was shortened by 5 bases and J by 0 bases, with 14 bases between the two germline ends. The germline V gene encodes CDR1 DFQATT and CDR2 SNEGSKA (reference sequence). This clonotype showed up just a few times. The antigen is undetermined. 5'RACE template switching produced TCR cDNA carrying a universal primer site and UMIs. One entry per CDR3 protein results from TCRdb running MiXCR on the 5' RACE reads. The sample includes 200,000 to 250,000 distinct CDR3 sequences, roughly 7.2% of them seen just once. Overall study findings and caveats: A small proportion of clonotypes was detected in both the CD4 and CD8 compartments. Abundant clonotypes (contaminants from the bulk population) could be present in FACS-sorted repertoires.

The sample in question was CD4+ T cells sorted from PBMCs, obtained 15 days after the yellow fever booster vaccination. This clonotype originated in a man in his thirties or forties who received the YFV17D yellow fever vaccine. This rearrangement joins TRBV20-1 to TRBJ2-7; a weak D match, TRBD2 (5 bases). CDR3 residues: CSADSTGSSYEQYF. DNA for the CDR3: TGCAGTGCTGATAGTACGGGGAGCTCCTACGAGCAGTACTTC.